This T cell receptor (beta chain) was retrieved from a study of cytomegalovirus exposure and HLA in healthy donors. Whole-study context: In an earlier analysis, 95 million to 130 million unique TCR beta sequences were found from some 200 million T cells. Tens of millions of unique TCRs from HLA-typed donors made up an early data release. General study findings and limits: The authors enumerated 164 TCR beta chains as linked to cytomegalovirus.

Losses at the gene ends were 6 bases for V and 8 bases for J; bases not matched to a gene: 11. The CDR3 covers 15 residues. The germline CDR1 and CDR2 sequences are SEHNR and FQNEAQ (reference sequence). It was with 60 Vbeta and 13 Jbeta primers that the PCR ran. In the authors' workflow: Approximately 72 million unique TCR beta chains, roughly 11 million of them shared, were counted by a later analysis. The method was immunoSEQ multiplex PCR; TCRdb's version includes in-frame clones alone and lacks a portion of them. The D gene and trimming were derived from the DNA, and the V and J assignments and clone size from that table. The table has 49,000 or so clones, about 81% seen once; the top ten hold 2% to 2.5%. In the case of this clone: The antigen is undetermined.

Input material: PBMCs. The chain combines TRBV7-9 with TRBJ1-4; 8 bases are shared with TRBD1. The TCR comes from a boy between 10 and 17 years old in good health and CMV-seropositive. CDR3 loop: CASSLMTGEDEKLFF. The CDR3 coding sequence is TGTGCCAGCAGTCTCATGACAGGGGAAGACGAAAAACTGTTTTTT. The variable domain in full, completed from reference TRBV7-9 and TRBJ1-4, reads DTGVSQNPRHKITKRGQNVTFRCDPISEHNRLYWYRQTLGQGPEFLTYFQNEAQLEKSRLLSDRFSAERPKGSFSTLEIQRTEQGDSAMYLCASSLMTGEDEKLFFGSGTQLSVL.